This TCR beta chain was recorded in a study of cytomegalovirus exposure and HLA in healthy donors. Study observations and caveats: In most subjects, TCR beta sequences reportedly gave accurate predictions of HLA-A and HLA-B alleles.

As concerns this clone: Its antigen is unknown.

Germline-derived CDR1 and CDR2 are MNHEY and SMNVEV (reference sequence). J gave up 5 bases and V 6 bases, and 4 bases lay outside the gene matches. The CDR3 has 13 residues. PCR employed 60 Vbeta and 13 Jbeta primers. The assay was immunoSEQ multiplex PCR, and TCRdb's table has in-frame clones only and misses some. The specimen's table records 200,000 to 250,000 clones. This chain joins TRBV27 and TRBJ1-1, with 9 positions matching TRBD1. Material for sequencing was PBMCs. This TCR was recovered from a girl aged 2-10 years in good health and CMV-seropositive. In DNA, the CDR3 is TGTGCCAGCAGGGGACAGGGTAAGACTGAAGCTTTCTTT. This gives the protein CASRGQGKTEAFF.